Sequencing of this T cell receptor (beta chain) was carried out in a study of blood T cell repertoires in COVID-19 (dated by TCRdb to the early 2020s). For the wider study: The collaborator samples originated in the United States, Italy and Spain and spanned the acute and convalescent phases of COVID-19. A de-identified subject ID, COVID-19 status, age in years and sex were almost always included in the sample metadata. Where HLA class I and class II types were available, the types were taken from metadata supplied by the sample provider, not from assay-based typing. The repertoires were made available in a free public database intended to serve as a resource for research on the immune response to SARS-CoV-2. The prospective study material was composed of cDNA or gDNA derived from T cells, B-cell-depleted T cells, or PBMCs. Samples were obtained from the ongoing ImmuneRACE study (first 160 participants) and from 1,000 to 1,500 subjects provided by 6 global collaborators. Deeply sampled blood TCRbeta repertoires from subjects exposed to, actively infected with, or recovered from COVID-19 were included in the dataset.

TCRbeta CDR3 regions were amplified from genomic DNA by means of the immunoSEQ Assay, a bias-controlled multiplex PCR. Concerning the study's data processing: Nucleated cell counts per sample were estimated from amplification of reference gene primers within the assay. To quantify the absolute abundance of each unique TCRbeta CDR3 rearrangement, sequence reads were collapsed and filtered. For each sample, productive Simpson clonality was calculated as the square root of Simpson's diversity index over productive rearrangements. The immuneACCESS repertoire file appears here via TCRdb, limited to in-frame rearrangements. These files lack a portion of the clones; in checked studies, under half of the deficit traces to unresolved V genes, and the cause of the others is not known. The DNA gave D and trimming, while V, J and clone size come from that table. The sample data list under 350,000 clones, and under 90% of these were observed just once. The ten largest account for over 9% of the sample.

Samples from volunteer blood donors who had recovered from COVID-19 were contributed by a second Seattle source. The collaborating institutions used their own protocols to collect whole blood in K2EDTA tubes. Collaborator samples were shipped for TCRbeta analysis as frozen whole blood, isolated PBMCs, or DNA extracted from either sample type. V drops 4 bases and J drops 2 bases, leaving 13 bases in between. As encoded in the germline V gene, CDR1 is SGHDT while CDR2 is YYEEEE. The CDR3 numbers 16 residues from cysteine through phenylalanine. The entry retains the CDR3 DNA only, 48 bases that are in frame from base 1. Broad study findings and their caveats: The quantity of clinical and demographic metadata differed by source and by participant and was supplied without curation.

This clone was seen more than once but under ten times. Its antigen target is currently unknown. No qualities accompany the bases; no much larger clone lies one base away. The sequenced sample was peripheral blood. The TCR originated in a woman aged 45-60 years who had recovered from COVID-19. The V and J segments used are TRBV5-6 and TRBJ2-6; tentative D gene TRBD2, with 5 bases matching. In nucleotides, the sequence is TGTGCCAGCAGCCGGGGTTCGGCCGCTGGGGCCAACGTCCTGACTTTC. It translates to CASSRGSAAGANVLTF. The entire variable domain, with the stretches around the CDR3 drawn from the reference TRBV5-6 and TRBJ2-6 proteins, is DAGVTQSPTHLIKTRGQQVTLRCSPKSGHDTVSWYQQALGQGPQFIFQYYEEEERQRGNFPDRFSGHQFPNYSSELNVNALLLGDSALYLCASSRGSAAGANVLTFGAGSRLTVL.